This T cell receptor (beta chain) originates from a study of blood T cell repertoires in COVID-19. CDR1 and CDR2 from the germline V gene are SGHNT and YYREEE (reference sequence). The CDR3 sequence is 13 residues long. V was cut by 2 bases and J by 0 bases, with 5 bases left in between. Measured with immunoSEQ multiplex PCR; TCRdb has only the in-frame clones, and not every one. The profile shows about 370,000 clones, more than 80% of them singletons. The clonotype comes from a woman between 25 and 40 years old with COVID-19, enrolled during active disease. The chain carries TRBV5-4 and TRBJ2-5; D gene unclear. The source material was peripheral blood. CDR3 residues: CASSFHYQETQYF. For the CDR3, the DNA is TGTGCCAGCAGCTTTCACTACCAAGAGACCCAGTACTTC.